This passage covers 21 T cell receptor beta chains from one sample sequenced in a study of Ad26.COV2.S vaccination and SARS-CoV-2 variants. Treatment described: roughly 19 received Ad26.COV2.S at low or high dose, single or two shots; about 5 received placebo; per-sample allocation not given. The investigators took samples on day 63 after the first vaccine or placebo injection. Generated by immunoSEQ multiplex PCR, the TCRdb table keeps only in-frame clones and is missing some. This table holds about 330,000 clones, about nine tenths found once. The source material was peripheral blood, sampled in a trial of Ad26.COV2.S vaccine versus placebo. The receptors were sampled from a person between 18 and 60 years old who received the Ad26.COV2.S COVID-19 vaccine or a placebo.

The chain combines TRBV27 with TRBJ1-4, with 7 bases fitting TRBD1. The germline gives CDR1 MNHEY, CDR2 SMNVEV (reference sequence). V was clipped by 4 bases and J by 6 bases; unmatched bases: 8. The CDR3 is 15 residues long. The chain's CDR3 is CASSSESGQHEKLFF. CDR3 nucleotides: TGTGCCAGCAGTTCCGAGTCGGGACAGCATGAAAAACTGTTTTTT.

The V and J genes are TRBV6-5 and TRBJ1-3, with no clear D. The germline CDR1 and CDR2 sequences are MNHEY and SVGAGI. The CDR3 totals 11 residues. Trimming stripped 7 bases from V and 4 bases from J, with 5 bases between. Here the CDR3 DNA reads TGTGCCAGCACCCACGGAAACACCATATATTTT. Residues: CASTHGNTIYF.

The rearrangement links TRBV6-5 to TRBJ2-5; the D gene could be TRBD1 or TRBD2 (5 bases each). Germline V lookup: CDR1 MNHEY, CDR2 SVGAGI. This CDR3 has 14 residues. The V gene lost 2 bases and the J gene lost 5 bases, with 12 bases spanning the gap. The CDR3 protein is CASSYGTARETQYF. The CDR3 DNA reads TGTGCCAGCAGTTACGGGACCGCACGCGAGACCCAGTACTTC.

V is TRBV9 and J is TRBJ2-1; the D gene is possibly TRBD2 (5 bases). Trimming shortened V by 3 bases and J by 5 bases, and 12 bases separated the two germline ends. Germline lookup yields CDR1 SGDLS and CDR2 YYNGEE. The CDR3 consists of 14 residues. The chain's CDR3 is CASSAPPGDNEQFF. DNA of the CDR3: TGTGCCAGCAGCGCCCCCCCCGGGGACAATGAGCAGTTCTTC.

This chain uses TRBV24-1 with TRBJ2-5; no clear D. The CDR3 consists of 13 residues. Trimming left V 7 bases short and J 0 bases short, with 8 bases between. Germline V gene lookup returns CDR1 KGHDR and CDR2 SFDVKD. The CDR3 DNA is TGTGCCACCAGCGGACGGAACCAAGAGACCCAGTACTTC. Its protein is CATSGRNQETQYF.

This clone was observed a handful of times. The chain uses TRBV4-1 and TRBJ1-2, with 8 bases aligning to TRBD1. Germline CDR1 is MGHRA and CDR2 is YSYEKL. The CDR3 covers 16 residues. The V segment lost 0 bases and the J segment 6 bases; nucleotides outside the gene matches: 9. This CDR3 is CASSQEVAQGADGYTF. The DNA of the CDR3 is TGCGCCAGCAGCCAAGAGGTAGCCCAGGGGGCTGATGGCTACACCTTC.

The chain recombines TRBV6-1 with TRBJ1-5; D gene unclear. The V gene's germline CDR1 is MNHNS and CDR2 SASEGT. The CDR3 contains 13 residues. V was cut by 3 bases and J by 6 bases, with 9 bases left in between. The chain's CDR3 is CASSDGRVQPQHF. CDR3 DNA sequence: TGTGCCAGCAGTGATGGGAGGGTTCAGCCCCAGCATTTT.

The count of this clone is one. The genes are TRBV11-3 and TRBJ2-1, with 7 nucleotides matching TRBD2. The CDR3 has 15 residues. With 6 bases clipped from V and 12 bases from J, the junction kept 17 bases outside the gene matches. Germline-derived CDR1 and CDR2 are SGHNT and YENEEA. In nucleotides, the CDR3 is TGTGCCAGCAGTTCTGGGGGGGACCCCTCTTTTGGGCAGTTCTTC. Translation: CASSSGGDPSFGQFF.

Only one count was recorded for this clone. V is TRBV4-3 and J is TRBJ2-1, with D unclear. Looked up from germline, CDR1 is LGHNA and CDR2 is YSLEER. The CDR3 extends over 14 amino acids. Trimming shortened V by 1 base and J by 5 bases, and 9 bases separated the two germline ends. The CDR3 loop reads CASSQAVRDNEQFF. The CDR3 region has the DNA TGCGCCAGCAGCCAAGCGGTCCGTGACAATGAGCAGTTCTTC.

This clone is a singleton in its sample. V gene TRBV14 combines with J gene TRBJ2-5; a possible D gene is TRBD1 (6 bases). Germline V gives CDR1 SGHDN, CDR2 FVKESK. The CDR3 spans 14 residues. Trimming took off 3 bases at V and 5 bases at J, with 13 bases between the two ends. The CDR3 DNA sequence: TGTGCCAGCAGCCATAGACAGGAAGAGGAGACCCAGTACTTC. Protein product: CASSHRQEEETQYF.

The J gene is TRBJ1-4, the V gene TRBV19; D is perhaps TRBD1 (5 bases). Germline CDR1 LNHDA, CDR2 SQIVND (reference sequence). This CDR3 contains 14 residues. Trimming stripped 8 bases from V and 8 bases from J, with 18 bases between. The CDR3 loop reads CASAERGPEEKLFF. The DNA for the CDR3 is TGTGCCAGTGCCGAGCGGGGACCGGAGGAAAAACTGTTTTTT. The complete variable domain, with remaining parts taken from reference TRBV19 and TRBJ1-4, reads DGGITQSPKYLFRKEGQNVTLSCEQNLNHDAMYWYRQDPGQGLRLIYYSQIVNDFQKGDIAEGYSVSREKKESFPLTVTSAQKNPTAFYLCASAERGPEEKLFFGSGTQLSVL.

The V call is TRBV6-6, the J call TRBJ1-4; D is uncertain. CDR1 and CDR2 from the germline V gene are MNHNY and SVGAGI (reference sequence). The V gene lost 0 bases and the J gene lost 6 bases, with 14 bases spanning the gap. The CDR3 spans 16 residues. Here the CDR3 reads CASSYSRHGVDEKLFF. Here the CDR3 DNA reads TGTGCCAGCAGTTACTCTCGACACGGGGTGGATGAAAAACTGTTTTTT.

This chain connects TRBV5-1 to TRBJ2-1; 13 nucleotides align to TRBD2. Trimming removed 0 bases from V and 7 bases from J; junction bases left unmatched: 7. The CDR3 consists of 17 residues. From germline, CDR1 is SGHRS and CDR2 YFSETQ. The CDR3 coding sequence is TGCGCCAGCAGCTTGGGACAGGGGGGACTAGCGGGGAATGAGCAGTTCTTC. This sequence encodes CASSLGQGGLAGNEQFF.

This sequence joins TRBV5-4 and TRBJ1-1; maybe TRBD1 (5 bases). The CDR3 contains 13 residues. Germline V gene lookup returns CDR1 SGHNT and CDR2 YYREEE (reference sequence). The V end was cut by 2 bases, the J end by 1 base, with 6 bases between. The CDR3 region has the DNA TGTGCCAGCAGCTTTGGACAGAACACTGAAGCTTTCTTT. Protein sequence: CASSFGQNTEAFF. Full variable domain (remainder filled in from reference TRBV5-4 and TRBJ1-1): ETGVTQSPTHLIKTRGQQVTLRCSSQSGHNTVSWYQQALGQGPQFIFQYYREEENGRGNFPPRFSGLQFPNYSSELNVNALELDDSALYLCASSFGQNTEAFFGQGTRLTVV.

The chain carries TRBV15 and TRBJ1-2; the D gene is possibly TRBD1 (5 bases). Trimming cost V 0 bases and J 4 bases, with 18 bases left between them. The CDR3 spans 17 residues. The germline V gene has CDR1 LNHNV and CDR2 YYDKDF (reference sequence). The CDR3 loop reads CATSRDLALDTLYGYTF. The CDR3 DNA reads TGTGCCACCAGCAGAGATCTCGCGCTGGACACCCTCTATGGCTACACCTTC.

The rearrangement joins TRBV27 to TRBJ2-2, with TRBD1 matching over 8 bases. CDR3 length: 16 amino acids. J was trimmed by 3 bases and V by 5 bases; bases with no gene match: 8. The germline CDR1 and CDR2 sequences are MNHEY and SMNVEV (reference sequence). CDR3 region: CASSDQGAMYTGELFF. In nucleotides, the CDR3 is TGTGCCAGCAGTGACCAGGGGGCTATGTACACCGGGGAGCTGTTTTTT.

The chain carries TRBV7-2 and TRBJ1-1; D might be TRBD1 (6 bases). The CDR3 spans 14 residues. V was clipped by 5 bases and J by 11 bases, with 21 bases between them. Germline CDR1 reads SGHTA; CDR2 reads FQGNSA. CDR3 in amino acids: CASSPVLGGDAAFF. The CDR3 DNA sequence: TGTGCCAGCAGCCCGGTCTTGGGGGGCGACGCGGCTTTCTTT.

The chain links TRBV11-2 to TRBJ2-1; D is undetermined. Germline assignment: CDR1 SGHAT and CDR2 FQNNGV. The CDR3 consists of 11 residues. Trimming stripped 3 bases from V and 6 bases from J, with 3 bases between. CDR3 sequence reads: CASSFSNEQFF. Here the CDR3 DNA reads TGTGCCAGCAGCTTTAGCAATGAGCAGTTCTTC. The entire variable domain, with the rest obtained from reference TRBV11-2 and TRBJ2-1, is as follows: EAGVAQSPRYKIIEKRQSVAFWCNPISGHATLYWYQQILGQGPKLLIQFQNNGVVDDSQLPKDRFSAERLKGVDSTLKIQPAKLEDSAVYLCASSFSNEQFFGPGTRLTVL.

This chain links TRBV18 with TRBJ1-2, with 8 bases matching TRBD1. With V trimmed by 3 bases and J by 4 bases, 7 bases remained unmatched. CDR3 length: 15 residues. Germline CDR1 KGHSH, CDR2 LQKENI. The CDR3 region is CASSPRQGISYGYTF. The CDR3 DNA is TGTGCCAGCTCACCCCGACAGGGGATTAGCTATGGCTACACCTTC.

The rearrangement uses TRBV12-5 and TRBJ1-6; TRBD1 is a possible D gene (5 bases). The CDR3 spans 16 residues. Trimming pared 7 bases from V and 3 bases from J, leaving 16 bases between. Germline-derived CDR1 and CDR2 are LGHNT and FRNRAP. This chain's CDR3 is CASARTRNHYNSPLHF. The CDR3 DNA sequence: TGTGCTAGTGCCCGGACAAGGAACCACTATAATTCACCCCTCCACTTT.

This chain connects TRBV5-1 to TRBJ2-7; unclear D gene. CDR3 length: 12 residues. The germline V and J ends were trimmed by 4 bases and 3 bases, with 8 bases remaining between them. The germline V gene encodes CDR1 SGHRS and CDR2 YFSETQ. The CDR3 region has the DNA TGCGCCAGCAGCATTGGGGACTACGAGCAGTACTTC. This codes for CASSIGDYEQYF.